This T cell receptor beta chain was retrieved from a study of CD8 T cells in Susac syndrome. Negative isolation yielded CD4+ and CD8+ T cells, and FACS enriched TEMRA cells. Random hexamers primed reverse transcription of roughly 0.5 to 1 ug RNA. immunoSEQ multiplex PCR amplified TCR beta CDR3 across 54 Vbeta, 13 Jbeta. TCRdb fed the immunoSEQ multiplex PCR reads into MiXCR, producing one record per CDR3 protein. The sample carries 90,000 or so distinct CDR3 sequences, roughly 93% recorded once. The V gene lost 4 bases and the J gene lost 0 bases, with 13 bases spanning the gap. The CDR3 sequence is 15 residues long.

The sample taken for sequencing was CD8+ T cells from PBMCs. This TCR was recovered from a human donor in good health. The chain is built from TRBV12-3 or TRBV12-4 and TRBJ2-7, with no clear D. The CDR3 reads CASSSPLRASYEQYF. CDR3 in DNA: TGTGCCAGCAGTTCCCCTTTAAGGGCCTCCTACGAGCAGTACTTC.